One sample yielded the 17 T cell receptor beta chains listed below, sequenced in a study of blood T cell repertoires in COVID-19. TCRdb keeps only in-frame clones here, not all; method: immunoSEQ multiplex PCR. Of some 270,000 clones listed, approximately 85% are singletons. Sequencing was done on a sample of peripheral blood. The source of these receptors is a woman between 65 and 79 years old with acute or convalescent COVID-19.

The gene calls are TRBV5-1 and TRBJ1-2; D is undetermined. V dropped 1 base and J dropped 5 bases, with 9 bases sitting between them. The germline CDR1 and CDR2 sequences are SGHRS and YFSETQ. This CDR3 region has 13 residues. CDR3 nucleotides: TGCGCCAGCAGCTTGCGGGCGGGTTATGGCTACACCTTC. Protein product: CASSLRAGYGYTF. Together with reference TRBV5-1 and TRBJ1-2, the CDR3 gives the full variable domain: KAGVTQTPRYLIKTRGQQVTLSCSPISGHRSVSWYQQTPGQGLQFLFEYFSETQRNKGNFPGRFSGRQFSNSRSEMNVSTLELGDSALYLCASSLRAGYGYTFGSGTRLTVV.

The genes are TRBV19 and TRBJ1-6; a weak D match, TRBD1 (6 bases). The V gene lost 6 bases and the J gene lost 7 bases, with 19 bases spanning the gap. The CDR3 has 16 residues. Germline V gene lookup returns CDR1 LNHDA and CDR2 SQIVND (reference sequence). CDR3 sequence (DNA): TGTGCCAGTAGCGCAGAAAGCAGGGGTTGGAATTCACCCCTCCACTTT. This translates into CASSAESRGWNSPLHF.

The chain has TRBV19 and TRBJ1-5, with a weak D call TRBD1 (5 bases). The CDR3 spans 17 residues. Trimming stripped 0 bases from V and 0 bases from J, with 12 bases between. CDR1 and CDR2 from the germline V gene are LNHDA and SQIVND (reference sequence). The CDR3 here is CASSIDQYRISNQPQHF. The CDR3 DNA follows: TGTGCCAGTAGTATAGATCAATACAGGATTAGCAATCAGCCCCAGCATTTT.

The chain is built from TRBV7-9 and TRBJ2-7; TRBD2 agrees at 9 bases. Germline V CDR1 and CDR2: SEHNR, FQNEAQ (reference sequence). This CDR3 spans 16 amino acids. Unmatched junction bases numbered 5, after V lost 0 bases and J lost 2 bases. The CDR3 DNA is TGTGCCAGCAGCTTAGCGCGAGCGGGGGGTACCTACGAGCAGTACTTC. It specifies CASSLARAGGTYEQYF.

V and J are TRBV11-3 and TRBJ2-1; a possible D gene is TRBD2 (6 bases). Trimming removed 6 bases from V and 9 bases from J, with 15 bases in between. The germline CDR1 and CDR2 sequences are SGHNT and YENEEA. CDR3 length: 13 residues. The DNA for the CDR3 is TGTGCCAGCAGTGGGACGCTCGGGGGTGAGCAGTTCTTC. As protein: CASSGTLGGEQFF.

The CDR3 sequence: CASSDRDRGYEQYF. CDR3 sequence (DNA): TGTGCCAGCAGCGACCGGGACAGGGGCTACGAGCAGTACTTC. The rearrangement joins TRBV2 to TRBJ2-7; TRBD1 aligns across 10 bases. There are 14 residues in the CDR3. CDR1 SNHLY and CDR2 FYNNEI come from the germline V gene. V dropped 6 bases and J dropped 3; count of bases not matched to a gene: 5.

This sequence joins TRBV6-6 and TRBJ1-4, with TRBD1 matching 7 bases. CDR3 size: 13 residues. CDR1 is MNHNY and CDR2 is SVGAGI in the germline V gene (reference sequence). The ends lost 7 bases at V and 4 bases at J; junction bases unmatched: 3. DNA for the CDR3: TGTGCCAGCATTGACAGGGATAATGAAAAACTGTTTTTT. Translated, it gives CASIDRDNEKLFF.

This clone was seen just once. The V call is TRBV5-4, the J call TRBJ2-3; D is undetermined. Germline lookup yields CDR1 SGHNT and CDR2 YYREEE (reference sequence). The CDR3 contains 12 residues. The germline V and J ends were trimmed by 2 bases and 4 bases, with 5 bases remaining between them. CDR3 sequence (DNA): TGTGCCAGCAGCTTCAGTTCAGATACGCAGTATTTT. This translates into CASSFSSDTQYF.

About this clone itself: The sample has other DNA sequences that encode this CDR3 too. The CDR3 loop reads CASRQGASNQPQHF. DNA for the CDR3: TGTGCCAGTAGGCAGGGGGCTAGCAATCAGCCCCAGCATTTT. V and J are TRBV19 and TRBJ1-5; 8 bases fit TRBD1. Germline V gene lookup returns CDR1 LNHDA and CDR2 SQIVND (reference sequence). Unmatched junction bases numbered 1, after V lost 6 bases and J lost 0 bases. The CDR3 covers 14 residues.

V usage is TRBV3-1 (or the pseudogene TRBV3-2) and J usage is TRBJ1-1; D ambiguous. CDR1 and CDR2 from the germline V gene are LGHDT and YNNKEL (reference sequence). V lost 8 bases to trimming and J lost 4 bases, with 17 bases between them. This CDR3 is built from 14 residues. CDR3: CASSFEGGSTEAFF. The CDR3, as DNA: TGTGCCAGCTCCTTCGAGGGAGGTAGCACTGAAGCTTTCTTT.

The rearrangement links TRBV5-1 to TRBJ1-1; D gene ambiguous. Germline assignment: CDR1 SGHRS and CDR2 YFSETQ. V gave up 0 bases and J gave up 1 base, with 10 bases separating them. The CDR3 sequence is 15 residues long. The CDR3 sequence is CASSLVVPGNTEAFF. The CDR3 bases are TGCGCCAGCAGCTTGGTGGTTCCGGGGAACACTGAAGCTTTCTTT.

The V gene is TRBV19, the J gene TRBJ1-5, with D uncertain. This CDR3 region has 11 residues. Trimming removed 6 bases at V and 7 bases at J, with 7 bases between. The germline CDR1 and CDR2 sequences are LNHDA and SQIVND (reference sequence). The CDR3 region is CASSSGQPQHF. CDR3 DNA sequence: TGTGCCAGTAGCTCCGGGCAGCCCCAGCATTTT. The whole variable domain, filled in from reference TRBV19 and TRBJ1-5, reads DGGITQSPKYLFRKEGQNVTLSCEQNLNHDAMYWYRQDPGQGLRLIYYSQIVNDFQKGDIAEGYSVSREKKESFPLTVTSAQKNPTAFYLCASSSGQPQHFGDGTRLSIL.

J is TRBJ1-2 and V is TRBV10-3; D perhaps matches TRBD1 (6 bases). Per germline, CDR1 ENHRY and CDR2 SYGVKD. V shed 3 bases and J shed 4 bases, with 18 bases lying between them. CDR3 length: 16 amino acids. CDR3 DNA: TGTGCCATCAGTGATCCGAGACAGGAAGGGAGCTATGGCTACACCTTC. It is translated as CAISDPRQEGSYGYTF.

This chain joins TRBV19 and TRBJ1-1, with 8 positions matching TRBD1. Germline-derived CDR1 and CDR2 are LNHDA and SQIVND (reference sequence). The CDR3 runs 13 residues. The CDR3 DNA is TGTGCTAGACCGACAGGGGTGAACACTGAAGCTTTCTTT. Amino acid sequence: CARPTGVNTEAFF.

The chain is built from TRBV9 and TRBJ2-1, with unresolved D. The CDR3 length is 13 residues. V was trimmed by 4 bases and J by 6 bases, leaving 11 bases between them. CDR1 and CDR2 (germline): SGDLS, YYNGEE. The CDR3 loop reads CASSRPEINEQFF. The CDR3 DNA reads as TGTGCCAGCAGCCGGCCGGAGATCAATGAGCAGTTCTTC.

The CDR3, as DNA: TGTGCCAGCAGTTACACCCGACAGCCCCGTGGCGATGAGCAGTTCTTC. Protein: CASSYTRQPRGDEQFF. V is TRBV6-5 and J is TRBJ2-1, with TRBD1 as a possible D gene (5 bases). The CDR3 totals 16 residues. Germline V gives CDR1 MNHEY, CDR2 SVGAGI. Trimming removed 2 bases at V and 8 bases at J, with 19 bases between.

The rearrangement links TRBV11-2 to TRBJ1-1; a possible D gene is TRBD1 (5 bases). The CDR3 has 15 amino acids. V dropped 5 bases and J dropped 2 bases, with 15 bases sitting between them. Germline lookup yields CDR1 SGHAT and CDR2 FQNNGV. CDR3 nucleotides: TGTGCCAGCAGCCCGAGACAGAGGACAAACACTGAAGCTTTCTTT. Translated: CASSPRQRTNTEAFF.